The 18 T cell receptor beta chains in this list originate from one sample, sequenced in a study of shared clonotypes between healthy human individuals. Naive CD8 cells lacked CD45RO and underwent positive selection for CCR7, leaving out terminally differentiated effector memory CD45RA+ cells. Sequenced by immunoSEQ multiplex PCR; TCRdb stores in-frame clones only, minus some. Among more than 2 million clones, approximately 92% were seen once, and the ten largest hold around 1.7%. The sample comprised naive CD8+ T cells from PBMCs. The origin of the receptors is a man aged 18 to 29 in good health. Some clones in this sample may be carry-over from other donors' samples.

This sequence joins TRBV28 and TRBJ1-4; perhaps TRBD1 as D (6 bases). The CDR3 is made up of 14 amino acids. The germline V and J ends were trimmed by 8 bases and 7 bases, with 17 bases remaining between them. Germline lookup yields CDR1 MDHEN and CDR2 SYDVKM. The CDR3 DNA follows: TGTGCCAGCGCTATCGGGGGGCGTTTTGAAAAACTGTTTTTT. Translating it yields CASAIGGRFEKLFF.

V is TRBV2 and J is TRBJ2-1; 7 bases are a match to TRBD2. CDR1 and CDR2 (germline): SNHLY, FYNNEI. The V gene end was trimmed by 5 bases and the J gene end by 2 bases; junction bases not matched to a gene: 12. This CDR3 comprises 17 residues. The CDR3 region is CASSPKPPGTTYNEQFF. The CDR3 DNA follows: TGTGCCAGCAGTCCTAAGCCTCCAGGGACTACCTACAATGAGCAGTTCTTC.

CDR3 protein: CASSHSGGRTSGGYEQYF. The CDR3 coding sequence is TGTGCCAGCAGCCATAGTGGCGGCAGGACTAGCGGGGGGTACGAGCAGTACTTC. V gene TRBV7-9 combines with J gene TRBJ2-7, with 14 bases that match TRBD2. The junction had 13 bases not matched to a gene; V was cut back by 5 bases and J by 4 bases. The CDR3 spans 18 residues. Germline-derived CDR1 and CDR2 are SEHNR and FQNEAQ (reference sequence).

This chain links TRBV25-1 with TRBJ2-1, with D possibly being TRBD1 or TRBD2 (5 bases each). The germline V gene has CDR1 MGHDK and CDR2 SYGVNS. V lost 3 bases, J lost 3 bases, and 18 bases lay in between. CDR3 length: 17 amino acids. CDR3 loop: CASSDGTGALIYNEQFF. The CDR3 region has the DNA TGTGCCAGCAGTGACGGGACCGGAGCTTTGATCTACAATGAGCAGTTCTTC.

CDR3 loop: CASSLWGMLADEQYF. CDR3 bases: TGTGCCAGCAGCTTATGGGGTATGCTAGCCGACGAGCAGTACTTC. The chain links TRBV7-2 to TRBJ2-7; weak D call: TRBD2 (5 bases). Trimming stripped 2 bases from V and 5 bases from J, with 16 bases between. The germline CDR1 and CDR2 sequences are SGHTA and FQGNSA. This CDR3 region has 15 residues.

The chain joins TRBV18 to TRBJ1-4, with D possibly matching TRBD1 (6 bases). Trimming pared 4 bases from V and 5 bases from J, leaving 14 bases between. CDR1 is KGHSH, CDR2 LQKENI, per germline. CDR3 size: 15 residues. DNA for the CDR3: TGTGCCAGCTCACTACCACAGGGCGGGAATGAAAAACTGTTTTTT. It codes for CASSLPQGGNEKLFF.

The rearrangement links TRBV19 to TRBJ1-1; TRBD1 might be the D (6 bases). The CDR3 sequence is 13 residues long. With 9 bases removed from V and 6 bases from J, the gap between germline ends came to 17 bases. Germline-derived CDR1 and CDR2 are LNHDA and SQIVND (reference sequence). DNA of the CDR3: TGTGCCAGCAATAGAGGGGGGTACGCTGAAGCTTTCTTT. Amino acid sequence: CASNRGGYAEAFF.

The chain carries TRBV10-3 and TRBJ1-6; D gene unclear. The CDR3 length is 17 residues. From germline, CDR1 is ENHRY and CDR2 SYGVKD. The V end was cut by 0 bases, the J end by 0 bases, with 9 bases between. The CDR3 DNA reads TGTGCCATCAGTGAGTCGAAGGCTAGCTCCTATAATTCACCCCTCCACTTT. This sequence encodes CAISESKASSYNSPLHF.

The V and J genes are TRBV28 and TRBJ2-5; 7 bases align to TRBD1. Germline trimming cut 2 bases from V and 8 bases from J; bases unmatched to any gene: 5. CDR3 size: 13 residues. Germline CDR1 and CDR2: MDHEN and SYDVKM. The CDR3 region has the DNA TGTGCCAGCAGTTTAGTGACAGGGAACACCCAGTACTTC. It specifies CASSLVTGNTQYF. The entire variable domain, with the rest obtained from reference TRBV28 and TRBJ2-5, is as follows: DVKVTQSSRYLVKRTGEKVFLECVQDMDHENMFWYRQDPGLGLRLIYFSYDVKMKEKGDIPEGYSVSREKKERFSLILESASTNQTSMYLCASSLVTGNTQYFGPGTRLLVL.

A remark on this clone: In the same sample, other DNA sequences code for this CDR3. The chain joins TRBV27 to TRBJ2-7, with 10 bases fitting TRBD2. V shed 6 bases and J 4 bases; nucleotides not matched to a gene: 3. CDR3 length: 13 amino acids. The germline V gene has CDR1 MNHEY and CDR2 SMNVEV (reference sequence). CDR3 residues: CASSPSGSYEQYF. CDR3 bases: TGTGCCAGCAGCCCTAGCGGGAGTTACGAGCAGTACTTC.

Comments on this clone: Other DNA sequences in this specimen translate into the identical CDR3. The chain couples TRBV7-6 to TRBJ2-7, with TRBD2 matching 13 bases. The CDR3 is 15 residues long. From germline, CDR1 is SGHVS and CDR2 FNYEAQ. Germline trimming cut 5 bases from V and 5 bases from J; bases unmatched to any gene: 6. CDR3 bases: TGTGCCAGCAGCCTACTAGCGGGAGGGCCGCACGAGCAGTACTTC. The encoded protein is CASSLLAGGPHEQYF.

The V gene is TRBV27, the J gene TRBJ2-1; D might be TRBD1 (6 bases). V was trimmed by 7 bases and J by 4 bases, leaving 17 bases between them. Germline V gene data show CDR1 as MNHEY and CDR2 as SMNVEV (reference sequence). The CDR3 spans 15 residues. The DNA of the CDR3 is TGTGCCAGCAAGTCCGACAGGACTTTTTACAATGAGCAGTTCTTC. As protein: CASKSDRTFYNEQFF.

The gene calls are TRBV7-3 and TRBJ2-2; TRBD2 aligns across 13 bases. The V gene's germline CDR1 is SGHTA and CDR2 FQGTGA. After removal of 5 bases from V and 0 bases from J, the junction contained 6 bases not matched to a gene. The CDR3 has 18 residues. Here the CDR3 reads CASSHPGLAGSNTGELFF. CDR3 DNA sequence: TGTGCCAGCAGCCACCCGGGACTAGCGGGGTCGAACACCGGGGAGCTGTTTTTT. The full variable domain, in which reference TRBV7-3 and TRBJ2-2 provide the parts outside the CDR3, is GAGVSQTPSNKVTEKGKYVELRCDPISGHTALYWYRQSLGQGPEFLIYFQGTGAADDSGLPNDRFFAVRPEGSVSTLKIQRTERGDSAVYLCASSHPGLAGSNTGELFFGEGSRLTVL.

The chain recombines TRBV7-6 with TRBJ2-1, with 8 bases matching TRBD2. J was trimmed by 10 bases and V by 5 bases; bases with no gene match: 19. CDR1 is SGHVS, CDR2 FNYEAQ, per germline. The CDR3 totals 17 residues. The DNA of the CDR3 is TGTGCCAGCAGCCTCCTCCTTTCGCGGGAGGCTAGAGGGGAGCAGTTCTTC. It specifies CASSLLLSREARGEQFF.

CDR3 residues: CASSLVRVNTGELFF. The CDR3 coding sequence is TGTGCCAGCAGCTTAGTTCGGGTGAACACCGGGGAGCTGTTTTTT. V usage is TRBV11-2 and J usage is TRBJ2-2; no clear D. CDR1 is SGHAT, CDR2 FQNNGV, per germline. This CDR3 has 15 amino acids. Trimming left V 1 base short and J 1 base short, with 7 bases between.

The gene calls are TRBV6-9 and TRBJ1-5, with a weak D call TRBD1 (5 bases). The germline V gene has CDR1 MNHGY and CDR2 SVAAGI. The ends were cut back, 3 bases at V and 5 bases at J, with 11 bases in the middle. The CDR3 totals 14 residues. The DNA of the CDR3 is TGTGCCAGCAGTTACTCAACGGGGGATCAGCCCCAGCATTTT. This translates into CASSYSTGDQPQHF.

Comments on this clone: With a much larger clone just one base away, this may be a read error. The identical CDR3 is also encoded by other nucleotide sequences in the sample. The chain is built from TRBV6-4 and TRBJ2-3; TRBD1 matches 11 bases. The trim removed 3 bases at V and 3 bases at J, leaving 2 bases unmatched. The CDR3 loop spans 15 amino acids. In germline, CDR1 is MRHNA, CDR2 SNTAGT. Here the CDR3 reads CASSDGTGGTDTQYF. DNA for the CDR3: TGTGCCAGCAGTGATGGGACAGGGGGGACAGATACGCAGTATTTT.

For this clone: This sample includes further DNA sequences coding for the same CDR3. This chain uses TRBV7-9 with TRBJ2-3; D uncertain. Trimming stripped 4 bases from V and 2 bases from J, with 4 bases between. The CDR3 totals 12 residues. Germline values: CDR1 SEHNR, CDR2 FQNEAQ (reference sequence). The CDR3 DNA is TGTGCCAGCAGCTCTCACACAGATACGCAGTATTTT. Its protein is CASSSHTDTQYF. The whole variable domain, remainder taken from reference TRBV7-9 and TRBJ2-3, is DTGVSQNPRHKITKRGQNVTFRCDPISEHNRLYWYRQTLGQGPEFLTYFQNEAQLEKSRLLSDRFSAERPKGSFSTLEIQRTEQGDSAMYLCASSSHTDTQYFGPGTRLTVL.